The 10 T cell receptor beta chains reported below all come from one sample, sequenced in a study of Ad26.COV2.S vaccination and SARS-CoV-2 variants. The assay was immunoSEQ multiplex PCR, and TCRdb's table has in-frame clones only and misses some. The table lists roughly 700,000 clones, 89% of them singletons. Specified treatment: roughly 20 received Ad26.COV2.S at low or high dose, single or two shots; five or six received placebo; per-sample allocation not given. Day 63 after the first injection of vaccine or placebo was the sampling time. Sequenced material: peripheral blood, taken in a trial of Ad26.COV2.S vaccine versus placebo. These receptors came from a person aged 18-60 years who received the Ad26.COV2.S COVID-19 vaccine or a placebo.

The CDR3 nucleotides are TGTGCCAGCAGCGCCGCCTGGACAGAAGGAAATTCACCCCTCCACTTT. Amino acid sequence: CASSAAWTEGNSPLHF. The J gene is TRBJ1-6, the V gene TRBV9, with a possible D match to TRBD1 (6 bases). This CDR3 contains 16 residues. V was pared by 3 bases and J by 7 bases, with 17 bases between. The germline CDR1 and CDR2 sequences are SGDLS and YYNGEE.

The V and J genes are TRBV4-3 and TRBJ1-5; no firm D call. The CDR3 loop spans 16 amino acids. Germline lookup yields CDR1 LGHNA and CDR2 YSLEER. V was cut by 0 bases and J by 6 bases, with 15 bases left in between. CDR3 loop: CASSQDSTWVGQPQHF. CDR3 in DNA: TGCGCCAGCAGCCAAGATTCAACGTGGGTTGGTCAGCCCCAGCATTTT.

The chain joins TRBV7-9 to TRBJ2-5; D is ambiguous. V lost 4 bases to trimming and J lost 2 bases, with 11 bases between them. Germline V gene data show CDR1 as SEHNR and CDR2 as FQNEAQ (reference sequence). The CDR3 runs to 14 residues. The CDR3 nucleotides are TGTGCCAGCAGCTCCGACCAGAATCAAGAGACCCAGTACTTC. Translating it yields CASSSDQNQETQYF.

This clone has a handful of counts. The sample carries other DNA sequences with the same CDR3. The CDR3 nucleotides read TGTGCCAGCAGTTTACAAGGGGGACCCTACGAGCAGTACTTC. Protein: CASSLQGGPYEQYF. This chain uses TRBV6-5 with TRBJ2-7, with D possibly being TRBD1 (6 bases). V was clipped by 4 bases and J by 2 bases, with 12 bases between them. This CDR3 is 14 amino acids long. Germline CDR1 is MNHEY and CDR2 is SVGAGI.

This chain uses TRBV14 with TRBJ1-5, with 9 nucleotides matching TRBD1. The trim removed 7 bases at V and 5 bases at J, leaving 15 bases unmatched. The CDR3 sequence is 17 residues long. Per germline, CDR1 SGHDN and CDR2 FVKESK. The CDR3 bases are TGTGCCAGCAAAGACAGGGGGACAGGATCCTTAGATCAGCCCCAGCATTTT. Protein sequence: CASKDRGTGSLDQPQHF. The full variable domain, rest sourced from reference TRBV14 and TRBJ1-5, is EAGVTQFPSHSVIEKGQTVTLRCDPISGHDNLYWYRRVMGKEIKFLLHFVKESKQDESGMPNNRFLAERTGGTYSTLKVQPAELEDSGVYFCASKDRGTGSLDQPQHFGDGTRLSIL.

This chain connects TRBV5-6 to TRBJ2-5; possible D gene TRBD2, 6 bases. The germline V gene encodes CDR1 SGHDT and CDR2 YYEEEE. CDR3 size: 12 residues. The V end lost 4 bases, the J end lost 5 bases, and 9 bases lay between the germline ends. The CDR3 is CASSPRGETQYF. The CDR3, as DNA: TGTGCCAGCAGCCCCCGGGGGGAGACCCAGTACTTC.

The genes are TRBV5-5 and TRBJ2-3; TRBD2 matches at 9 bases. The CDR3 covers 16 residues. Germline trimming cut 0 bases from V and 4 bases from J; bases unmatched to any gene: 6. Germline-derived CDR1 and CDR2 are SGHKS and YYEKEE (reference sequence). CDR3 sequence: CASSLVLRGGADTQYF. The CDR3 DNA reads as TGTGCCAGCAGCTTGGTTTTGCGGGGGGGTGCAGATACGCAGTATTTT.

In DNA form, the CDR3 reads TGTGCCAGCAGCCCCGCCCGCAAAAAACTGTTTTTT. Its translation is CASSPARKKLFF. The chain employs TRBV7-8 and TRBJ1-4; D is unresolved. There are 12 residues in the CDR3. CDR1 SGHVS and CDR2 FQNEAQ come from the germline V gene. The V end was cut by 5 bases, the J end by 9 bases, with 10 bases between.

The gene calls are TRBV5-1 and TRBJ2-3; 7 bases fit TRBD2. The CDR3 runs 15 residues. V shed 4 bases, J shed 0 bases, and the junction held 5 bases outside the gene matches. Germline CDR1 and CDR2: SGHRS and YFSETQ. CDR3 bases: TGCGCCAGCAGCCGTAGCGGGTATAGCACAGATACGCAGTATTTT. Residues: CASSRSGYSTDTQYF.

The CDR3 DNA follows: TGTGCCAGCAGCTTAAGCGCGGGAGTTGAGCAGTTCTTC. This codes for CASSLSAGVEQFF. V and J are TRBV7-9 and TRBJ2-1; TRBD2 aligns across 7 bases. This CDR3 contains 13 residues. V was pared by 2 bases and J by 9 bases, with 4 bases of the junction left unmatched. Looked up from germline, CDR1 is SEHNR and CDR2 is FQNEAQ (reference sequence).